The rows below give T cell receptor beta chains drawn from one sample of a study of response to subunit inactivated influenza vaccine. Via MiXCR, TCRdb re-called the RT-PCR reads, giving one row per CDR3 protein. This sample has 500,000 or so distinct CDR3 sequences; approximately 17% occur once, and the top ten carry 2.5% to 3.5%. This specimen consisted of CD4+ T cells sorted from PBMCs, obtained less than 30 months after vaccination. Receptors were obtained from a man between 50 and 75 years old who received an inactivated influenza vaccine. CDR3s include the opening cysteine and the closing phenylalanine or tryptophan. Fields, in order: D gene, J gene, V gene, clone size, CDR3 DNA, CDR3 protein. A D gene is named only where the DNA matches it firmly. Some rows mark clone size as missing; the rest say once, few, many or name a class of expanded clone.

D: NA; J: TRBJ2-5; V: TRBV7-9; size: once; DNA: TGTGCCAGCAGCAAGGGCGCAGGTTCCGGGGAGACCCAGTACTTC; CDR3: CASSKGAGSGETQYF
D: NA; J: TRBJ2-3; V: TRBV7-6; size: few; DNA: TGTGCCAGCAGCTTAGAGGCCGACGGAAGCACAGATACGCAGTATTTT; CDR3: CASSLEADGSTDTQYF
D: NA; J: TRBJ1-1; V: TRBV20-1; size: few; DNA: TGCAGTGCTAGCCCAGGGGCTGGGGTGGGGAACACTGAAGCTTTCTTT; CDR3: CSASPGAGVGNTEAFF
D: TRBD1; J: TRBJ2-7; V: TRBV7-2; size: NA; DNA: TGTGCCAGCAGCTCGGTAGGGACAGGGTACGAGCAGTACTTC; CDR3: CASSSVGTGYEQYF
D: NA; J: TRBJ2-3; V: TRBV7-2; size: few; DNA: TGTGCCAGCAGCTTATGGTCAGATACGCAGTATTTT; CDR3: CASSLWSDTQYF
D: NA; J: TRBJ2-5; V: TRBV29-1; size: NA; DNA: TGCAGCGTGGGAGAGGGGACCCAGTACTTC; CDR3: CSVGEGTQYF
D: TRBD1; J: TRBJ1-1; V: TRBV20-1; size: NA; DNA: TGCAGTGCCAACCGGGACAGGGGAATGAACACTGAAGCTTTCTTT; CDR3: CSANRDRGMNTEAFF
D: TRBD2; J: TRBJ2-1; V: TRBV28; size: few; DNA: TGTGCCAGCAGTACCCAGACTAGCGGGAGATCCTACAATGAGCAGTTCTTC; CDR3: CASSTQTSGRSYNEQFF
D: NA; J: TRBJ2-7; V: TRBV12-3/TRBV12-4; size: few; DNA: TGTGCCAGCACCCATTTGGTGTTCTCCGAGCAGTACTTC; CDR3: CASTHLVFSEQYF
D: NA; J: TRBJ2-3; V: TRBV12-3/TRBV12-4; size: many; DNA: TGTGCCAGCAGTTTTGGGGATAGCACAGATACGCAGTATTTT; CDR3: CASSFGDSTDTQYF
D: NA; J: TRBJ1-3; V: TRBV3-1; size: many; DNA: TGTGCCAGCAGCCATAGGACTGGAAACACCATATATTTT; CDR3: CASSHRTGNTIYF
D: TRBD1; J: TRBJ2-5; V: TRBV5-6; size: NA; DNA: TGTGCCAGCAGCGCTGACAGGGGTAGGGGGACCCAGTACTTC; CDR3: CASSADRGRGTQYF
D: NA; J: TRBJ1-6; V: TRBV10-2; size: NA; DNA: TGCGCCAGCAGCCGACAGGTTTCCGATAATTCACCCCTCCACTTT; CDR3: CASSRQVSDNSPLHF
D: NA; J: TRBJ1-1; V: TRBV27; size: NA; DNA: TGTGCCAGCAACCGAGGACCGGGAACTGAAGCTTTCTTT; CDR3: CASNRGPGTEAFF
D: NA; J: TRBJ2-1; V: TRBV7-9; size: few; DNA: TGTGCCAGCAGCTTCCTCAGGAATGAGCAGTTCTTC; CDR3: CASSFLRNEQFF
D: TRBD2; J: TRBJ2-1; V: TRBV20-1; size: once; DNA: TGCAGTGCTTCGGCGGCTAGCGGATACAATGAGCAGTTCTTC; CDR3: CSASAASGYNEQFF
D: NA; J: TRBJ1-2; V: TRBV25-1; size: NA; DNA: TGTGCCAGCAGTAGCGGGACTGGCTACACCTTC; CDR3: CASSSGTGYTF
D: NA; J: TRBJ1-6; V: TRBV7-8; size: NA; DNA: TGTGCCAGCAGCTTAGCGCGACTCCGCGGGGATTCACCCCTCCACTTT; CDR3: CASSLARLRGDSPLHF
D: NA; J: TRBJ2-5; V: TRBV11-3; size: many; DNA: TGTGCCAGCAGCTCCCTCGCTGTAAGCGCTACTAGGAGGGAGACCCAGTACTTC; CDR3: CASSSLAVSATRRETQYF
D: NA; J: TRBJ2-1; V: TRBV7-9; size: NA; DNA: TGTGCCAGCAGCTTAGGCGATGGGGGGGAGCAGTTCTTC; CDR3: CASSLGDGGEQFF
D: TRBD1; J: TRBJ1-4; V: TRBV18; size: few; DNA: TGTGCCAGTTCGGGACAGACCGTTCTTGCAACTAATGAAAAACTGTTTTTT; CDR3: CASSGQTVLATNEKLFF
D: NA; J: TRBJ2-7; V: TRBV20-1; size: few; DNA: TGCAGTGCTAGAGATGCCCGGGACTACGAGCAGTACTTC; CDR3: CSARDARDYEQYF
D: NA; J: TRBJ2-7; V: TRBV20-1; size: few; DNA: TGCAGTGCGGAATCCGACAGGAGCTCCTACGAGCAGTACTTC; CDR3: CSAESDRSSYEQYF
D: NA; J: TRBJ2-7; V: TRBV28; size: NA; DNA: TGTGCCAGCAGTTCCCTGGACAAGAGCTCCTACGAGCAGTACTTC; CDR3: CASSSLDKSSYEQYF
D: NA; J: TRBJ1-2; V: TRBV7-9; size: once; DNA: TGTGCCAGCAGCTTACTGGAAGGCTATGGCTACACCTTC; CDR3: CASSLLEGYGYTF
D: TRBD1; J: TRBJ2-4; V: TRBV11-3; size: NA; DNA: TGTGCCAGCAGCTTAGCGGGACAGGGGAAGGACATTCAGTACTTC; CDR3: CASSLAGQGKDIQYF
D: NA; J: TRBJ2-7; V: TRBV12-3/TRBV12-4; size: NA; DNA: TGTGCCAGCAGTTGGACTCCCGGGGGAGAGCAGTACTTC; CDR3: CASSWTPGGEQYF
D: NA; J: TRBJ1-2; V: TRBV20-1; size: NA; DNA: TGCAGTGCTAGAGATGCCTACAGAAACTATGGCTACACCTTC; CDR3: CSARDAYRNYGYTF
D: TRBD2; J: TRBJ2-1; V: TRBV11-2; size: NA; DNA: TGTGCCAGCAGCCCCAGGCCCAGTAGCGGGCGGGTCAATGAGCAGTTCTTC; CDR3: CASSPRPSSGRVNEQFF
D: NA; J: TRBJ2-5; V: TRBV7-9; size: NA; DNA: TGTGCCAGCAGCCCTCTAGCGATGGAGACCCAGTACTTC; CDR3: CASSPLAMETQYF
D: NA; J: TRBJ1-1; V: TRBV7-9; size: NA; DNA: TGTGCCAGCAGCTTTAGACCGAAACGGGGGCACACTGAAGCTTTCTTT; CDR3: CASSFRPKRGHTEAFF
D: NA; J: TRBJ2-3; V: TRBV7-2; size: NA; DNA: TGTGCCAGCAGCTTAGCTACCGAAAATACGCAGTATTTT; CDR3: CASSLATENTQYF
D: TRBD1; J: TRBJ2-3; V: TRBV5-1; size: NA; DNA: TGCGCCAGCAGCGGACAGGGCCCAGATACGCAGTATTTT; CDR3: CASSGQGPDTQYF
D: TRBD1; J: TRBJ2-3; V: TRBV12-3/TRBV12-4; size: few; DNA: TGTGCCAGCAGTTTAAAGGGGGCGAAGACAGATACGCAGTATTTT; CDR3: CASSLKGAKTDTQYF
D: NA; J: TRBJ1-1; V: TRBV24-1; size: NA; DNA: TGTGCCACCAGTGATGCGACAAGAGACCCAGGTTGCTGGGTAACTGAAGCTTTCTTT; CDR3: CATSDATRDPGCWVTEAFF
D: TRBD1; J: TRBJ1-1; V: TRBV6-1; size: few; DNA: TGTGCCAGCAGTCATCGGGACAGTTATTATAACACTGAAGCTTTCTTT; CDR3: CASSHRDSYYNTEAFF
D: NA; J: TRBJ1-2; V: TRBV4-3; size: NA; DNA: TGCGCCAGCAGCCAAGATCCCGGGGGTACTGGCTACACCTTC; CDR3: CASSQDPGGTGYTF
D: NA; J: TRBJ1-1; V: TRBV5-6; size: NA; DNA: TGTGCCAGCAGCTACGGGACCGAAAGAAAAGCTTTCTTT; CDR3: CASSYGTERKAFF
D: NA; J: TRBJ2-7; V: TRBV20-1; size: NA; DNA: TGCAGTGCTAGATCAGAGGGGGGACCCTACGAGCAGTACTTC; CDR3: CSARSEGGPYEQYF
D: TRBD1; J: TRBJ1-1; V: TRBV7-9; size: NA; DNA: TGTGCCAGCAGCCAATCCGGGACAGGTCGAGCTTTCTTT; CDR3: CASSQSGTGRAFF
D: TRBD1; J: TRBJ1-2; V: TRBV7-9; size: NA; DNA: TGTGCCAGCAGCAAGGGACAGGGCTTAGGTCGTGGCTACACCTTC; CDR3: CASSKGQGLGRGYTF
D: TRBD2; J: TRBJ2-1; V: TRBV2; size: NA; DNA: TGTGCCAGCAGTGAACTAGCGGGAGCCCGATACAATGAGCAGTTCTTC; CDR3: CASSELAGARYNEQFF
D: TRBD1; J: TRBJ2-7; V: TRBV7-2; size: few; DNA: TGTGCCAGCAGCTTGCGATGGGACAGCCCTCCCAAAGAGCAGTACTTC; CDR3: CASSLRWDSPPKEQYF
D: TRBD1; J: TRBJ1-3; V: TRBV12-3/TRBV12-4; size: NA; DNA: TGTGCCAGCAGTTTTTGGGACAGGGGCGAAAACACCATATATTTT; CDR3: CASSFWDRGENTIYF
D: TRBD1; J: TRBJ2-3; V: TRBV5-1; size: many; DNA: TGCGCCAGCAGCTTGGAAACAGGGGGCAAAGATACGCAGTATTTT; CDR3: CASSLETGGKDTQYF
D: NA; J: TRBJ2-5; V: TRBV7-2; size: few; DNA: TGTGCCAGCAGCTTGCTATTCCAAGAGACCCAGTACTTC; CDR3: CASSLLFQETQYF
D: NA; J: TRBJ1-1; V: TRBV19; size: NA; DNA: TGTGCCAGTAGTATAGACCAGGTGAACACTGAAGCTTTCTTT; CDR3: CASSIDQVNTEAFF
D: NA; J: TRBJ1-1; V: TRBV5-1; size: NA; DNA: TGCGCCAGCAGTAAGGACATCAGGAACACTGAAGCTTTCTTT; CDR3: CASSKDIRNTEAFF
D: TRBD2; J: TRBJ2-2; V: TRBV6-2/TRBV6-3; size: NA; DNA: TGTGCCAGCAGTTACCCGAGCGGGAGGGCCAACACCGGGGAGCTGTTTTTT; CDR3: CASSYPSGRANTGELFF
D: TRBD1; J: TRBJ1-6; V: TRBV3-1; size: NA; DNA: TGTGCCAGCAGCCAAGCGACAGGGGCCCGAGCGCCCCTCCACTTT; CDR3: CASSQATGARAPLHF
D: NA; J: TRBJ1-6; V: TRBV20-1; size: NA; DNA: TGCAGTGCTAGGCAGGGAAGCTCCTATAATTCACCCCTCCACTTT; CDR3: CSARQGSSYNSPLHF
D: NA; J: TRBJ2-4; V: TRBV7-2; size: NA; DNA: TGTGCCAGCAGCCCCCCGAACGGGGACATTCAGTACTTC; CDR3: CASSPPNGDIQYF